The 17 T cell receptor beta chains reported below all come from one sample, sequenced in a study of identical twins. TCRdb recomputed calls from the 5' RACE reads with MiXCR, one row per CDR3 protein. The data show fewer than 250,000 distinct CDR3 sequences, around a tenth seen once. The specimen was memory (CD45RO+) T cells sorted from blood. These receptors all come from a woman younger than 35 in good health.

A few counts support this clonotype. The genes are TRBV3-1 and TRBJ2-5; D remains unclear. Germline V CDR1 and CDR2: LGHDT, YNNKEL (reference sequence). CDR3 length: 12 amino acids. With 5 bases removed from V and 9 bases from J, the gap between germline ends came to 13 bases. Here the CDR3 reads CASSSLGHPQYF. CDR3 in DNA: TGTGCCAGCAGCTCCCTCGGGCATCCCCAGTACTTC.

This sequence joins TRBV3-1 and TRBJ1-1; tentative D call: TRBD1 (6 bases). CDR1 and CDR2 from the germline V gene are LGHDT and YNNKEL (reference sequence). V gave up 4 bases and J gave up 5 bases, with 14 bases separating them. The CDR3 spans 14 residues. The CDR3 region is CASSRGGRGTEAFF. DNA of the CDR3: TGTGCCAGCAGCCGAGGGGGTAGGGGGACTGAAGCTTTCTTT.

The table lists this clonotype with many counts. V usage is TRBV5-6 and J usage is TRBJ2-2; 10 positions agree with TRBD1. Trimming took 4 bases from V and 2 from J; bases not matched to a gene: 2. The germline CDR1 and CDR2 sequences are SGHDT and YYEEEE. The CDR3 runs 15 residues. The CDR3 spells CASSRDRGNTGELFF. In DNA, the CDR3 is TGTGCCAGCAGCCGGGACAGGGGCAACACCGGGGAGCTGTTTTTT.

Ten or more counts support this clonotype. The chain couples TRBV6-1 to TRBJ2-7, with TRBD2 matching 11 bases. The germline gives CDR1 MNHNS, CDR2 SASEGT. With V trimmed by 5 bases and J by 2 bases, 14 bases remained unmatched. This CDR3 has 18 amino acids. The CDR3: CASSHPGGTSGSAYEQYF. The CDR3 DNA is TGTGCCAGCAGTCATCCCGGGGGAACTAGCGGGAGTGCCTACGAGCAGTACTTC.

This clonotype was counted a few times. This CDR3 is CASGRSRYGYTF. In DNA form, the CDR3 reads TGTGCCAGCGGTCGGAGTAGGTATGGCTACACCTTC. The chain recombines TRBV2 with TRBJ1-2; D call uncertain. The CDR3 sequence is 12 residues long. V was cut by 8 bases and J by 5 bases, with 12 bases left in between. From germline, CDR1 is SNHLY and CDR2 FYNNEI.

In its sample, this clonotype was seen a few times. The J gene is TRBJ1-2, the V gene TRBV12-3 or TRBV12-4, with no clear D. The CDR3 covers 16 residues. The V and J ends lost 7 bases and 4 bases respectively, with 22 bases between them. The CDR3 DNA is TGTGCCAGCACCCTTCTTGCAAGAGAGCGGGGCTATGGCTACACCTTC. It encodes CASTLLARERGYGYTF.

The table lists this clonotype with many counts. An end of the junction does not agree with germline; a read error may underlie this. The V gene is TRBV7-7, the J gene TRBJ2-3, with 10 bases matching TRBD2. Germline-derived CDR1 and CDR2 are SSHAT and FNYEAQ (reference sequence). The CDR3 runs to 16 residues. CDR3 amino acids: CASSLGLAGGTDTQYF. DNA of the CDR3: TGTGCTAGCAGCTTAGGCCTAGCGGGGGGCACAGATACGCAGTATTTT.

The J gene is TRBJ1-1, the V gene TRBV29-1; TRBD1 might be the D (6 bases). The length of the CDR3 is 13 residues. V was trimmed by 5 bases and J by 0 bases, leaving 10 bases between them. Germline V lookup: CDR1 SQVTM, CDR2 ANQGSEA. CDR3 nucleotides: TGCAGCGTTTGGACAGAGCTGAACACTGAAGCTTTCTTT. As protein: CSVWTELNTEAFF.

This clonotype was counted only a few times. The gene calls are TRBV7-8 and TRBJ2-7, with 12 bases identical to TRBD2. This CDR3 spans 16 amino acids. Germline-derived CDR1 and CDR2 are SGHVS and FQNEAQ. Losses at the gene ends were 1 base for V and 4 bases for J; bases not matched to a gene: 5. CDR3 nucleotides: TGTGCCAGCAGCTTAGATGGCCTAGCGGGAGGGTACGAGCAGTACTTC. Residues: CASSLDGLAGGYEQYF.

This clonotype came up a few times. The DNA of the CDR3 is TGCGCCAGCAGCTTGGCCCAGCGGGTATCCTACAATGAGCAGTTCTTC. It yields the protein CASSLAQRVSYNEQFF. The J gene is TRBJ2-1, the V gene TRBV5-1; the D gene is possibly TRBD2 (6 bases). Between the trimmed V and J ends, which lost 0 bases and 1 base, there was a span of 11 bases. The germline V gene has CDR1 SGHRS and CDR2 YFSETQ. The CDR3 covers 16 residues.

This clonotype was detected many times. V usage is TRBV29-1 and J usage is TRBJ2-3; tentatively, D is TRBD2 (6 bases). Trimming cost V 4 bases and J 5 bases, with 10 bases left between them. From germline, CDR1 is SQVTM and CDR2 ANQGSEA. This CDR3 is built from 12 residues. CDR3 sequence: CSVGWGEDTQYF. DNA of the CDR3: TGCAGCGTTGGGTGGGGGGAAGATACGCAGTATTTT.

This clonotype was detected a few times. The chain is built from TRBV5-1 and TRBJ2-5, with D possibly TRBD2 on 6 matching bases. Germline values: CDR1 SGHRS, CDR2 YFSETQ. Trimming removed 1 base from V and 2 bases from J, with 12 bases in between. The CDR3 contains 15 residues. CDR3 sequence: CASSLRLDFQETQYF. DNA of the CDR3: TGCGCCAGCAGCTTGAGACTAGATTTTCAAGAGACCCAGTACTTC.

In its sample, this clonotype was seen many times. The chain uses TRBV7-9 and TRBJ2-7; D might be TRBD1 or TRBD2, each matching 5 bases. This CDR3 contains 15 residues. Germline V CDR1 and CDR2: SEHNR, FQNEAQ (reference sequence). Trimming pared 4 bases from V and 5 bases from J, leaving 18 bases between. The CDR3 nucleotides read TGTGCCAGCAGCTCTACTTACCCGGGGCGAGACGAGCAGTACTTC. Protein sequence: CASSSTYPGRDEQYF.

The rearrangement joins TRBV20-1 to TRBJ2-4; maybe TRBD1 (5 bases). V was trimmed by 4 bases and J by 1 base, leaving 11 bases between them. The CDR3 covers 14 residues. Germline V gene lookup returns CDR1 DFQATT and CDR2 SNEGSKA (reference sequence). CDR3 bases: TGCAGTGCTAATGGGGCCATGGCCAAAAACATTCAGTACTTC. It specifies CSANGAMAKNIQYF.

The chain combines TRBV20-1 with TRBJ2-1; a weak D match, TRBD2 (6 bases). This CDR3 is built from 12 residues. The V gene's germline CDR1 is DFQATT and CDR2 SNEGSKA (reference sequence). The V gene lost 6 bases and the J gene lost 8 bases, with 14 bases spanning the gap. Here the CDR3 reads CSAPAGGDEQFF. CDR3 DNA: TGCAGTGCCCCGGCCGGGGGAGATGAGCAGTTCTTC.

There are a few counts of this clonotype. The chain links TRBV29-1 to TRBJ1-1; the D is unclear. V gave up 6 bases and J gave up 3 bases, with 17 bases separating them. The CDR3 length is 14 residues. CDR1 is SQVTM and CDR2 is ANQGSEA in the germline V gene. The CDR3 protein is CSVRKGGGHTEAFF. In nucleotides, the CDR3 is TGCAGCGTCCGAAAGGGAGGTGGGCACACTGAAGCTTTCTTT.

V is TRBV10-3 and J is TRBJ2-7; tentative D call: TRBD1 (6 bases). V lost 6 bases, J lost 0 bases, and 9 bases lay in between. The CDR3 runs to 13 residues. Germline assignment: CDR1 ENHRY and CDR2 SYGVKD. DNA of the CDR3: TGTGCCATCAGAGGACAGAGCTCCTACGAGCAGTACTTC. The encoded protein is CAIRGQSSYEQYF.